This T cell receptor beta chain emerged from a study of blood T cell repertoires in COVID-19. Study overall: Material from acute and convalescent COVID-19 was sourced from the United States, Italy and Spain. The analysed material was cDNA or gDNA that came from T cells, B-cell-depleted T cells, or PBMCs.

Source study methods: By means of reference gene primer amplification, nucleated cell counts were estimated. Measured with immunoSEQ multiplex PCR; TCRdb has only the in-frame clones, and not every one. That table is the source of V, J and clone size, and D and trimming were worked out from the DNA. Found here are 200,000 or so clones, roughly 86% of them singletons; the top ten hold roughly 5%. V lost 11 bases, J lost 5 bases, and 18 bases lay in between. Germline CDR1 is SGHTA and CDR2 is FQGTGA. The CDR3 is made up of 13 amino acids. This receptor was obtained from a woman in her seventies with active or convalescent COVID-19. The sample consisted of peripheral blood. J is TRBJ1-2 and V is TRBV7-3; D is perhaps TRBD1 (5 bases). CDR3 protein: CAPGPEGFYGYTF. For the CDR3, the DNA is TGTGCCCCTGGACCGGAGGGGTTTTATGGCTACACCTTC.